These 29 T cell receptor beta chains were all obtained from the same sample, sequenced in a study of chemoradiotherapy in HPV16-positive cancers. Clones were sequenced by immunoSEQ multiplex PCR, and TCRdb holds only the in-frame ones, with some missing. The sample yields 2,000 to 2,500 clones, about 89% seen once. The source was tumor tissue, collected from a patient who underwent chemoradiotherapy. Receptors originate from a human donor with HPV-associated anogenital cancer.

The V gene is TRBV18, the J gene TRBJ2-1, with 7 nucleotides matching TRBD2. V shed 3 bases, J shed 0 bases, and the junction held 2 bases outside the gene matches. CDR3 length: 15 residues. In germline, CDR1 is KGHSH, CDR2 LQKENI. CDR3 coding DNA: TGTGCCAGCTCACCGGGGACTACCTCCTACAATGAGCAGTTCTTC. It encodes CASSPGTTSYNEQFF.

The chain is built from TRBV4-1 and TRBJ2-1, with 9 bases identical to TRBD1. Per germline, CDR1 MGHRA and CDR2 YSYEKL. This CDR3 spans 16 amino acids. The V segment lost 4 bases and the J segment 5 bases; nucleotides outside the gene matches: 9. CDR3 in amino acids: CASSRVTGGADNEQFF. The CDR3 DNA reads as TGCGCCAGCAGCCGAGTTACAGGGGGCGCTGACAATGAGCAGTTCTTC.

The chain couples TRBV9 to TRBJ2-3, with D tentatively TRBD2 (6 bases). The length of the CDR3 is 14 residues. V lost 2 bases and J lost 4, with 11 bases in between. Germline V gene sequence: CDR1 SGDLS, CDR2 YYNGEE. DNA of the CDR3: TGTGCCAGCAGCGTCGGGGGAAACCCAGATACGCAGTATTTT. Translated, it gives CASSVGGNPDTQYF. The full variable domain, in which reference TRBV9 and TRBJ2-3 provide the parts outside the CDR3, is DSGVTQTPKHLITATGQRVTLRCSPRSGDLSVYWYQQSLDQGLQFLIQYYNGEERAKGNILERFSAQQFPDLHSELNLSSLELGDSALYFCASSVGGNPDTQYFGPGTRLTVL.

The J gene is TRBJ2-1, the V gene TRBV27, with 8 bases lining up with TRBD2. From germline, CDR1 is MNHEY and CDR2 SMNVEV (reference sequence). Unmatched junction bases numbered 9, after V lost 8 bases and J lost 9 bases. There are 13 residues in the CDR3. The DNA for the CDR3 is TGTGCCAGCGCCAAGGGACTAGTAGTTGAGCAGTTCTTC. Translated, it gives CASAKGLVVEQFF.

V and J are TRBV7-2 and TRBJ2-7; 7 positions agree with TRBD1. The CDR3 has 15 residues. V gave up 6 bases and J gave up 0 bases; unmatched junction bases: 8. Germline values: CDR1 SGHTA, CDR2 FQGNSA. The CDR3 reads CASSRSTGSSYEQYF. For the CDR3, the DNA is TGTGCCAGCAGTCGCTCGACAGGGAGCTCCTACGAGCAGTACTTC.

The chain recombines TRBV15 with TRBJ1-6, with D maybe TRBD1 (5 bases). In germline, CDR1 is LNHNV, CDR2 YYDKDF (reference sequence). V lost 5 bases and J lost 2, with 13 bases in between. This CDR3 spans 16 amino acids. For the CDR3, the DNA is TGTGCCACCAGCGTTTGGCAGGGCGCCTATAATTCACCCCTCCACTTT. Protein product: CATSVWQGAYNSPLHF.

CDR3 coding DNA: TGTGCCAGCAGTTGGAACAGGGATCAGCCCCAGCATTTT. Translation gives CASSWNRDQPQHF. V gene TRBV27 combines with J gene TRBJ1-5; possible D gene TRBD1, 6 bases. The ends were cut back, 4 bases at V and 5 bases at J, with 9 bases in the middle. The CDR3 loop spans 13 amino acids. Germline assignment: CDR1 MNHEY and CDR2 SMNVEV (reference sequence).

The V and J genes are TRBV4-2 and TRBJ2-4; TRBD1 matches at 8 bases. Looked up from germline, CDR1 is LGHNA and CDR2 is YNFKEQ. The trim removed 4 bases at V and 6 bases at J, leaving 2 bases unmatched. There are 13 residues in the CDR3. The CDR3 here is CASSRDRGNIQYF. The CDR3 bases are TGTGCCAGCAGCCGCGACAGGGGAAACATTCAGTACTTC.

This clone was counted only a few times. This chain connects TRBV27 to TRBJ2-7; 10 bases match TRBD1. CDR1 and CDR2 (germline): MNHEY, SMNVEV (reference sequence). Germline trimming cut 2 bases from V and 0 bases from J; bases unmatched to any gene: 4. The CDR3 length is 16 residues. CDR3 in amino acids: CASSLGDRGLSYEQYF. Here the CDR3 DNA reads TGTGCCAGCAGTTTAGGGGACAGGGGACTCTCCTACGAGCAGTACTTC.

J is TRBJ2-2 and V is TRBV7-3; D is unclear. V lost 2 bases, J lost 2 bases, and 12 bases lay in between. The germline V gene has CDR1 SGHTA and CDR2 FQGTGA. CDR3 length equals 16 residues. The CDR3 spells CASSLFAARNTGELFF. In DNA, the CDR3 is TGTGCCAGCAGCTTATTCGCAGCTAGAAACACCGGGGAGCTGTTTTTT.

V is TRBV11-2 and J is TRBJ2-1, with TRBD2 matching over 8 bases. The V and J ends lost 6 bases and 0 bases, in that order; junction bases with no gene match: 4. This CDR3 comprises 15 residues. The germline gives CDR1 SGHAT, CDR2 FQNNGV. CDR3 region: CASSLSGASYNEQFF. CDR3 DNA: TGTGCCAGCAGTCTTAGCGGGGCCTCCTACAATGAGCAGTTCTTC.

The chain recombines TRBV29-1 with TRBJ2-7, with 9 bases lining up with TRBD2. V shed 3 bases, J shed 1 base, and the junction held 4 bases outside the gene matches. CDR1 SQVTM and CDR2 ANQGSEA come from the germline V gene. This CDR3 spans 14 amino acids. For the CDR3, the DNA is TGCAGCGTTGACTCGACTAGCGGATCCTACGAGCAGTACTTC. Its protein is CSVDSTSGSYEQYF.

This sequence joins TRBV4-3 and TRBJ2-3; the D is unclear. CDR3 length: 16 amino acids. Germline V lookup: CDR1 LGHNA, CDR2 YSLEER. V shed 0 bases and J shed 2 bases, with 12 bases lying between them. CDR3 sequence: CASSQDRPAPTDTQYF. The CDR3 DNA sequence: TGCGCCAGCAGCCAAGATAGGCCGGCCCCCACAGATACGCAGTATTTT.

This chain connects TRBV27 to TRBJ1-2; D call uncertain. Germline CDR1 is MNHEY and CDR2 is SMNVEV (reference sequence). The CDR3 is made up of 13 amino acids. Trimming stripped 11 bases from V and 0 bases from J, with 13 bases between. The CDR3 reads CAPQRATNYGYTF. The CDR3 DNA reads TGTGCCCCTCAAAGGGCGACTAACTATGGCTACACCTTC.

J is TRBJ1-2 and V is TRBV19; 10 nucleotides match TRBD1. The ends lost 8 bases at V and 4 bases at J; junction bases unmatched: 13. The CDR3 sequence is 16 residues long. Germline CDR1 reads LNHDA; CDR2 reads SQIVND (reference sequence). CDR3 DNA: TGTGCCAGTGGAAGACAGGGGGCGCTTAATTCCTATGGCTACACCTTC. This gives the protein CASGRQGALNSYGYTF.

The V call is TRBV5-6, the J call TRBJ1-4; no clear D gene. The CDR3 has 17 amino acids. Germline CDR1 is SGHDT and CDR2 is YYEEEE. Trimming cost V 4 bases and J 7 bases, with 23 bases left between them. The CDR3 nucleotides read TGTGCCAGCAGCGCCTCCGACGATGGCAGCATGGGTGAAAAACTGTTTTTT. This translates into CASSASDDGSMGEKLFF.

The V and J genes are TRBV7-6 and TRBJ2-7; 7 bases match TRBD1. J gave up 3 bases and V 2 bases, and 4 bases lay outside the gene matches. This CDR3 comprises 14 residues. Germline values: CDR1 SGHVS, CDR2 FNYEAQ. This chain's CDR3 is CASSLIQGDYEQYF. DNA for the CDR3: TGTGCCAGCAGCTTAATCCAGGGGGACTACGAGCAGTACTTC. Full variable domain (remainder filled in from reference TRBV7-6 and TRBJ2-7): GAGVSQSPRYKVTKRGQDVALRCDPISGHVSLYWYRQALGQGPEFLTYFNYEAQQDKSGLPNDRFSAERPEGSISTLTIQRTEQRDSAMYRCASSLIQGDYEQYFGPGTRLTVT.

The rearrangement links TRBV5-1 to TRBJ2-7; TRBD1 aligns across 8 bases. Germline V gene lookup returns CDR1 SGHRS and CDR2 YFSETQ. The CDR3 length is 14 residues. Germline trimming cut 5 bases from V and 0 bases from J; bases unmatched to any gene: 4. The CDR3 region is CASSPGTGSYEQYF. The DNA of the CDR3 is TGCGCCAGCAGTCCCGGGACAGGCTCCTACGAGCAGTACTTC.

The J gene is TRBJ2-7, the V gene TRBV4-3; 7 nucleotides line up with TRBD1. Germline V gene data show CDR1 as LGHNA and CDR2 as YSLEER. The trim removed 3 bases at V and 5 bases at J, leaving 4 bases unmatched. CDR3 size: 13 residues. CDR3 protein: CASSQDRYNEQYF. In DNA, the CDR3 is TGCGCCAGCAGCCAGGACAGGTATAACGAGCAGTACTTC.

J is TRBJ2-5 and V is TRBV5-1; D is uncertain. The CDR3 is 14 residues long. V gave up 0 bases and J gave up 2 bases, with 8 bases separating them. CDR1 and CDR2 (germline): SGHRS, YFSETQ. This CDR3 reads CASSLVPDQETQYF. The CDR3 coding sequence is TGCGCCAGCAGCTTGGTCCCGGATCAAGAGACCCAGTACTTC.

This chain connects TRBV10-3 to TRBJ2-2; D unresolved. Germline V lookup: CDR1 ENHRY, CDR2 SYGVKD. V lost 4 bases and J lost 7, with 10 bases in between. This CDR3 comprises 13 residues. CDR3 sequence (DNA): TGTGCCATCAGTGGTCAGGTTAACGGGGAGCTGTTTTTT. It encodes CAISGQVNGELFF.

The chain recombines TRBV7-2 with TRBJ2-5; D may correspond to TRBD1 or TRBD2 (6 bases each). CDR3 size: 13 residues. The germline gives CDR1 SGHTA, CDR2 FQGNSA. The V gene lost 6 bases and the J gene lost 5 bases, with 13 bases spanning the gap. DNA for the CDR3: TGTGCCAGCAGACCCGGGGGCTCCGAGACCCAGTACTTC. Translating it yields CASRPGGSETQYF.

The chain recombines TRBV9 with TRBJ1-1; maybe TRBD1 (5 bases). Trimming removed 4 bases from V and 4 bases from J, with 14 bases in between. The CDR3 has 14 residues. Germline CDR1 SGDLS, CDR2 YYNGEE. The CDR3 loop is CASSTSGGGTEAFF. In DNA form, the CDR3 reads TGTGCCAGCAGCACCTCCGGGGGGGGCACTGAAGCTTTCTTT.

The chain links TRBV6-5 to TRBJ1-1; D may be TRBD1 (5 bases). The germline V gene has CDR1 MNHEY and CDR2 SVGAGI. Trimming pared 0 bases from V and 1 base from J, leaving 9 bases between. The CDR3 spans 15 residues. The CDR3 DNA sequence: TGTGCCAGCAGTTACTCCGGCAGGGCGAACACTGAAGCTTTCTTT. It translates to CASSYSGRANTEAFF.

The V and J genes are TRBV6-5 and TRBJ2-7; 8 nucleotides line up with TRBD1. Germline V gene lookup returns CDR1 MNHEY and CDR2 SVGAGI. With V trimmed by 0 bases and J by 12 bases, 4 bases remained unmatched. The CDR3 runs to 12 residues. The CDR3 DNA reads TGTGCCAGCAGTTACTCCAGGGGGCGCTTGTACTTC. This gives the protein CASSYSRGRLYF.

In the case of this clone: An end of the junction does not agree with germline; a read error may underlie this. The V call is TRBV7-2, the J call TRBJ1-6; the match to TRBD1 covers 10 bases. CDR1 is SGHTA, CDR2 FQGNSA, per germline. The CDR3 spans 15 residues. Written as DNA, the CDR3 is TGTGCCAGCAGGTTAGGGACAGGGGCTAGTTCACCCCTCCACTTT. This codes for CASRLGTGASSPLHF.

The chain carries TRBV7-2 and TRBJ2-3; D might be TRBD1 (7 bases). Per germline, CDR1 SGHTA and CDR2 FQGNSA. The CDR3 runs to 14 residues. With 5 bases removed from V and 5 bases from J, the gap between germline ends came to 14 bases. CDR3 residues: CASSKRGRGDTQYF. DNA for the CDR3: TGTGCCAGCAGCAAAAGGGGGCGGGGAGATACGCAGTATTTT.

The chain joins TRBV5-6 to TRBJ2-5, with D possibly being TRBD1 (6 bases). The CDR3 contains 14 residues. The V and J ends lost 4 bases and 0 bases respectively, with 10 bases between them. CDR1 is SGHDT, CDR2 YYEEEE, per germline. CDR3 amino acids: CASSDRDNQETQYF. DNA of the CDR3: TGTGCCAGCAGCGACCGGGACAACCAAGAGACCCAGTACTTC.

The chain uses TRBV2 and TRBJ2-2, with TRBD2 matching 8 bases. J lost 0 bases, V lost 8 bases, and 14 bases had no gene match. The germline gives CDR1 SNHLY, CDR2 FYNNEI. The CDR3 has 18 residues. The CDR3 is CASDAGGGYVANTGELFF. CDR3 sequence (DNA): TGTGCCAGCGATGCCGGGGGGGGTTACGTCGCGAACACCGGGGAGCTGTTTTTT.